This T cell receptor beta chain was recovered during a study of Tregs in tolerant kidney transplant recipients. Turning to the study itself: Recipients received nonmyeloablative bone marrow transplants from related graft donors, with transient mixed chimerism. Study-level results: Findings come from small patient numbers and require larger validation.

CDR3 length: 14 amino acids. Trimming took 5 bases from V and 7 from J; bases not matched to a gene: 7. CDR1 is SGHTA, CDR2 FQGNSA, per germline. Sequenced by immunoSEQ multiplex PCR; TCRdb stores in-frame clones only, minus some. The profile shows over 60,000 clones, 95% to 98% of them singletons. Unstimulated regulatory T cells (CD4+CD25+CD127-), CD4+CD25- non-regulatory cells, CD4 and CD8 cells were FACS-sorted from thawed PBMCs. Of note for this clone: Its antigen is not identified.

The clonotype was recovered from a human donor who received a combined kidney and bone marrow transplant. This sequence joins TRBV7-2 and TRBJ2-1; 8 nucleotides agree with TRBD2. The source material was CD4+ T cells from blood, sampled before the transplant. Here the CDR3 DNA reads TGTGCCAGCAGCGCGCTAGCGGGTGGAAATGAGCAGTTCTTC. Translating it yields CASSALAGGNEQFF.